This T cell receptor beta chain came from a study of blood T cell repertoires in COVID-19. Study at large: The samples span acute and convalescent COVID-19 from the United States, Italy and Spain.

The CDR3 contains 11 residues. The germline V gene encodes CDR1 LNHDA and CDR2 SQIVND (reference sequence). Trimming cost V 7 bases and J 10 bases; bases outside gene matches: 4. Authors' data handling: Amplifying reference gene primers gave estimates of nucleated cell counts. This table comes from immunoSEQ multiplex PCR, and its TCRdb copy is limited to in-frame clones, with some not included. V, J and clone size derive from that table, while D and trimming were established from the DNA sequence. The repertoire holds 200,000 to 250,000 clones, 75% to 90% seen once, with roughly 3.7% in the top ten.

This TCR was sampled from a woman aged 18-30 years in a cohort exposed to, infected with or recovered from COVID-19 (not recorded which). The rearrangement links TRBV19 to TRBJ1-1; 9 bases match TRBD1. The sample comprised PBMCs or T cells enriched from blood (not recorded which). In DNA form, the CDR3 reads TGTGCCAGTACGCTGGGACAGGGAGCTTTCTTT. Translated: CASTLGQGAFF.